The TCR beta chain described here comes from a study of regulatory T cells in long-lasting Graves disease. On the study more broadly: Antithyroid drug exposure in newly diagnosed Graves' patients had lasted under 3 months.

The time point here: newly diagnosed GD, antithyroid drugs for less than 3 months. The TCR library used RNA extracted from PBMCs. Germline V CDR1 and CDR2: SGDLS, YYNGEE. Trimming stripped 7 bases from V and 6 bases from J, with 10 bases between. The CDR3 totals 12 residues. HTBI primers from iRepertoire and Arm-PCR of CDR3 regions yielded the TCR beta libraries. TCRdb reanalysed the multiplex PCR reads using MiXCR and keeps one entry per CDR3 protein. The sample has 550,000 to 650,000 distinct CDR3 sequences, 16% seen once; the top ten hold around 12%. Notes on this clonotype: Its antigen remains unknown.

Study-level points and caveats: Rather than thyroid tissue, only peripheral blood underwent study. Persistent disease was characterized by preferential usage of TRBV28, TRBJ1-2 and TRBJ2-5. Persistent Graves' patients showed reduced TCR diversity versus newly diagnosed patients.

The same sample was also studied in work on T cells in Graves' hyperthyroidism and ophthalmopathy.

Sequenced here: peripheral blood mononuclear cells (PBMCs), sampled at new diagnosis, from a patient treated with antithyroid drugs. The receptor comes from a man in his late teens or twenties with Graves disease. The chain employs TRBV9 and TRBJ2-2, with D tentatively TRBD2 (5 bases). The CDR3 DNA is TGTGCCAGCGCTGCGCGGGCCGGGGAGCTGTTTTTT. It is translated as CASAARAGELFF.